This TCR beta chain came from a study of T-cell memory formation after mild COVID-19. The study, taken as a whole, reports: Pre-infection memory held some responding clones, suggesting pre-existing cross-reactive T cells responded.

Remarks on this clonotype: Antigen: not known.

Trimming took 5 bases from V and 1 from J; bases not matched to a gene: 13. Per the germline V gene, CDR1 is SQVTM and CDR2 is ANQGSEA. The CDR3 covers 17 residues. The 5'RACE method, run with constant-segment primers, produced TCR alpha and TCR beta cDNA libraries (carrying sample barcodes and UMIs). TCRdb re-called the 5' RACE reads through MiXCR, storing one row per CDR3 protein. Altogether fewer than 450,000 distinct CDR3 sequences are present, 20% to 25% being singletons, with the ten largest covering around 12%. Sequencing was done on a sample of PBMCs or a T cell subset sorted from them (not recorded which). This sequence originates from an adult woman who had mild COVID-19 (a few samples of this study predate the infection). Cell type and time point are not known. This chain uses TRBV29-1 with TRBJ2-3; 9 bases align to TRBD1. CDR3 in amino acids: CSVYEEGTGSRTDTQYF. In nucleotides, the CDR3 is TGCAGCGTTTACGAAGAGGGGACAGGGAGCCGCACAGATACGCAGTATTTT.